A selection of T cell receptor beta chains follows, all from one sample in a study of T-cell reconstitution after alpha-beta-depleted transplantation in children. Via MiXCR, TCRdb re-called the PCR reads, giving one row per CDR3 protein. The sample carries just over 950,000 distinct CDR3 sequences, less than 30% recorded once. Here the sequenced sample was PBMCs, mostly from graft donor cells, taken 360 days after TCRalphabeta/CD19-depleted stem cell transplant. These receptors were collected from a boy under three years old who had a stem cell transplant for SCID, so the T cells may come from the graft donor. The CDR3 runs from the conserved cysteine through the conserved F or W. The order of the fields is J gene, V gene, D gene, clone size, CDR3 protein, CDR3 DNA. A D gene is named only where the DNA matches it firmly. Where a row states a size, it is once, few, many or the class of an expanded clone; other rows omit it.

TRBJ2-7 TRBV6-5 . many CASSSPPPSYEQYF TGTGCCAGCAGTTCCCCGCCTCCCTCCTACGAGCAGTACTTC
TRBJ2-3 TRBV5-1 . . CASSLQKTDTQYF TGCGCCAGCAGCTTACAGAAGACAGATACGCAGTATTTT
TRBJ2-5 TRBV12-3/TRBV12-4 . many CASSFLPNQETQYF TGTGCCAGCAGTTTTCTCCCCAACCAAGAGACCCAGTACTTC
TRBJ2-7 TRBV25-1 . few CASSEGSGSYEQYF TGTGCCAGCAGTGAAGGGAGCGGTTCCTACGAGCAGTACTTC
TRBJ2-1 TRBV28 TRBD2 . CASIQRASGLVNEQFF TGTGCCAGCATACAACGGGCTAGCGGGTTGGTCAATGAGCAGTTCTTC
TRBJ2-7 TRBV12-3/TRBV12-4 . . CASRLGLNYEQYF TGTGCCAGCAGGCTCGGACTGAACTACGAGCAGTACTTC
TRBJ1-5 TRBV6-1 TRBD1 few CASTGRDSSNNQPQHF TGTGCCAGCACCGGGAGGGACAGTTCTAACAATCAGCCCCAGCATTTT
TRBJ1-1 TRBV7-3 . few CASSSRHGNTEAFF TGTGCCAGCAGCTCACGTCATGGGAACACTGAAGCTTTCTTT
TRBJ2-3 TRBV10-3 . . CAIGRDDTDTQYF TGTGCCATCGGAAGGGATGACACAGATACGCAGTATTTT
TRBJ2-2 TRBV4-1 TRBD1 few CASSHGTANTGELFF TGCGCCAGCAGCCACGGGACAGCGAACACCGGGGAGCTGTTTTTT
TRBJ2-5 TRBV18 . few CASSPRREEPQETQYF TGTGCCAGCTCACCCCGAAGGGAAGAGCCCCAAGAGACCCAGTACTTC
TRBJ1-1 TRBV12-3/TRBV12-4 . . CASTLPGVDAFF TGTGCCAGCACCCTCCCAGGGGTGGACGCTTTCTTT
TRBJ2-1 TRBV11-2 TRBD1 . CASRSDRAPRDYNEQFF TGTGCCAGCAGATCCGACAGGGCCCCTCGGGATTACAATGAGCAGTTCTTC
TRBJ2-7 TRBV2 TRBD2 . CASRAGLAGEPYEQYF TGTGCCAGCAGGGCCGGACTAGCGGGGGAGCCCTACGAGCAGTACTTC
TRBJ1-5 TRBV5-1 . . CASSLGGPNSNQPQHF TGCGCCAGCAGCTTGGGGGGTCCTAATAGCAATCAGCCCCAGCATTTT
TRBJ1-4 TRBV12-3/TRBV12-4 TRBD1 few CASSSSGTVGEKLFF TGTGCCAGCAGTTCCTCCGGGACAGTGGGGGAAAAACTGTTTTTT
TRBJ2-1 TRBV7-8 TRBD2 few CASSLVGGLAGIDEQFF TGTGCCAGCAGCTTAGTTGGAGGGCTAGCGGGGATCGATGAGCAGTTCTTC
TRBJ2-2 TRBV4-2 TRBD2 . CATKAGGRYTGELFF TGTGCCACCAAAGCGGGGGGCAGGTACACCGGGGAGCTGTTTTTT
TRBJ2-7 TRBV5-1 TRBD1 few CASSSTQGSLYEQYF TGCGCCAGCAGCTCAACACAGGGGTCACTTTACGAGCAGTACTTC
TRBJ1-4 TRBV29-1 . few CSVEARGQSNEKLFF TGCAGCGTTGAAGCGCGAGGACAAAGTAATGAAAAACTGTTTTTT
TRBJ1-2 TRBV3-1 . once CASSLGTKIGYTF TGTGCCAGCAGCCTAGGGACGAAGATTGGCTACACCTTC
TRBJ2-2 TRBV5-1 TRBD2 . CASSYSGLAFPTGELFF TGCGCCAGCAGCTACAGCGGACTAGCTTTTCCTACCGGGGAGCTGTTTTTT